Presented here are 9 T cell receptor beta chains from one specimen sequenced in a study of blood T cell repertoires in COVID-19. The data were produced by immunoSEQ multiplex PCR, yet TCRdb's version contains in-frame clones alone and is incomplete. The table includes approximately 160,000 clones, about 86% detected once. Sequencing input: PBMCs or T cells enriched from blood (not recorded which). These receptors originate from a man aged 50 to 60 who had recovered from COVID-19.

This clone was counted a few times. The rearrangement links TRBV7-9 to TRBJ2-2, with D unclear. The CDR3 length is 15 residues. V lost 4 bases and J lost 2, with 11 bases in between. Per germline, CDR1 SEHNR and CDR2 FQNEAQ (reference sequence). CDR3 bases: TGTGCCAGCAGCTACAACACCCAAAACACCGGGGAGCTGTTTTTT. Translated, it gives CASSYNTQNTGELFF. Full variable domain (remainder filled in from reference TRBV7-9 and TRBJ2-2): DTGVSQNPRHKITKRGQNVTFRCDPISEHNRLYWYRQTLGQGPEFLTYFQNEAQLEKSRLLSDRFSAERPKGSFSTLEIQRTEQGDSAMYLCASSYNTQNTGELFFGEGSRLTVL.

The V and J genes are TRBV7-6 and TRBJ1-2; no clear D. Deletions cut 1 base from V and 8 bases from J, with 20 bases between. CDR1 and CDR2 from the germline V gene are SGHVS and FNYEAQ. The CDR3 length is 16 residues. CDR3 bases: TGTGCCAGCAGCTTAGGTATGGAGGGTAATTCTCAAGGCTACACCTTC. Its translation: CASSLGMEGNSQGYTF.

The chain uses TRBV5-4 and TRBJ2-3; the D gene is possibly TRBD2 (5 bases). From germline, CDR1 is SGHNT and CDR2 YYREEE (reference sequence). V was shortened by 3 bases and J by 7 bases, with 18 bases between the two germline ends. The CDR3 extends over 15 amino acids. This chain's CDR3 is CASSSWTRDQNTQYF. In DNA, the CDR3 is TGTGCCAGCAGCTCCTGGACTCGTGATCAGAATACGCAGTATTTT.

V is TRBV30 and J is TRBJ1-6, with a tentative D call TRBD1 (6 bases). This CDR3 region has 15 residues. V dropped 5 bases and J dropped 0 bases, with 11 bases sitting between them. Germline V gene data show CDR1 as GTSNPN and CDR2 as SVGIG (reference sequence). The CDR3: CAWSTGSSYNSPLHF. Here the CDR3 DNA reads TGTGCCTGGTCTACAGGGAGCTCCTATAATTCACCCCTCCACTTT.

The chain combines TRBV4-1 with TRBJ1-3, with D uncertain. The CDR3 runs to 15 residues. Germline CDR1 reads MGHRA; CDR2 reads YSYEKL. V was shortened by 1 base and J by 0 bases, with 7 bases between the two germline ends. The CDR3 loop reads CASSQVVASGNTIYF. CDR3 nucleotides: TGCGCCAGCAGCCAAGTCGTGGCCTCTGGAAACACCATATATTTT.

The gene calls are TRBV6-5 and TRBJ2-2; 7 bases match TRBD1. CDR3 length: 15 amino acids. Germline V gives CDR1 MNHEY, CDR2 SVGAGI. The trim removed 6 bases at V and 4 bases at J, leaving 8 bases unmatched. The CDR3 nucleotides are TGTGCCAGCAGCCGACAGGGAAGGTCCACCGGGGAGCTGTTTTTT. It is translated as CASSRQGRSTGELFF.

The CDR3 DNA reads TGCGCCAGCGCTCGACAGGGGGATGAAAAACTGTTTTTT. This encodes CASARQGDEKLFF. The J gene is TRBJ1-4, the V gene TRBV5-1; 9 nucleotides match TRBD1. The CDR3 runs to 13 residues. Germline values: CDR1 SGHRS, CDR2 YFSETQ. Unmatched junction bases numbered 4, after V lost 7 bases and J lost 6 bases.

The CDR3 DNA reads TGTGCCAGCAGGGGTCGGACGACAGGTCCCTACGAGCAGTACTTC. This sequence encodes CASRGRTTGPYEQYF. The rearrangement joins TRBV6-5 to TRBJ2-7, with a tentative D call TRBD1 (6 bases). Germline CDR1 and CDR2: MNHEY and SVGAGI. There are 15 residues in the CDR3. V gave up 6 bases and J gave up 2 bases, with 17 bases separating them.

This sequence joins TRBV7-9 and TRBJ2-4; the D gene is possibly TRBD2 (5 bases). Looked up from germline, CDR1 is SEHNR and CDR2 is FQNEAQ (reference sequence). V lost 2 bases to trimming and J lost 0 bases, with 8 bases between them. This CDR3 is 15 amino acids long. CDR3 coding DNA: TGTGCCAGCAGCTTATCTAGCCTAGCCAAAAACATTCAGTACTTC. Protein: CASSLSSLAKNIQYF.